The source of this T cell receptor beta chain is a study of CD8 T cells in ankylosing spondylitis. The study, taken as a whole, reports: Earlier reports found some motif variants in synovial fluid and blood in reactive arthritis. Blood from ankylosing spondylitis patients appeared to carry a characteristic eight-variant TCR beta motif. Disease-linked clones reportedly showed significant enrichment in matched ankylosing spondylitis synovial fluid.

This clonotype has ten or more counts. Its antigen is still unknown. Preparation of TCR beta libraries was done by quantitative 5'-RACE with molecular barcodes. TCRdb ran MiXCR on the 5' RACE reads and lists one entry per CDR3 protein. The sample holds about 250,000 distinct CDR3 sequences, less than 9.5% seen once. This CDR3 spans 15 amino acids. Germline CDR1 is MDHEN and CDR2 is SYDVKM. Trimming cost V 7 bases and J 1 base, with 14 bases left between them. V and J are TRBV28 and TRBJ2-4; D perhaps matches TRBD2 (6 bases). Sequencing used blood, either unsorted or a sorted T cell fraction (not recorded which). The TCR originated in a female donor with ankylosing spondylitis or in good health (not recorded which). In DNA form, the CDR3 reads TGTGCCAGCAATGGGGGAGGTGCGGCCAAAAACATTCAGTACTTC. This gives the protein CASNGGGAAKNIQYF. The variable domain in full, completed from reference TRBV28 and TRBJ2-4, reads DVKVTQSSRYLVKRTGEKVFLECVQDMDHENMFWYRQDPGLGLRLIYFSYDVKMKEKGDIPEGYSVSREKKERFSLILESASTNQTSMYLCASNGGGAAKNIQYFGAGTRLSVL.